The next 30 T cell receptor beta chains were all read from a single sample in a study of identical twins. Via MiXCR, TCRdb re-called the 5' RACE reads, giving one row per CDR3 protein. The repertoire consists of approximately 1.8 million distinct CDR3 sequences, with 25% to 35% occurring once and the leading ten covering 0.25% to 0.3%. Sample: cord blood. Receptors originate from a newborn girl in good health.

This clonotype came up many times. This chain joins TRBV12-3 or TRBV12-4 and TRBJ1-4; D is unresolved. Between the trimmed V and J ends, which lost 10 bases and 7 bases, there was a span of 16 bases. CDR3 length equals 13 residues. In nucleotides, the CDR3 is TGTGCCACTACGGGGATGAAGGGTGAAAAACTGTTTTTT. Translated, it gives CATTGMKGEKLFF.

The chain recombines TRBV6-1 with TRBJ2-7; the D gene is possibly TRBD1 (5 bases). The CDR3 is 14 residues long. Germline CDR1 reads MNHNS; CDR2 reads SASEGT. Trimming cost V 0 bases and J 3 bases, with 9 bases left between them. CDR3 DNA sequence: TGTGCCAGCAGTGAAGCGGCAGGGTTCTACGAGCAGTACTTC. Amino acids: CASSEAAGFYEQYF.

There are many counts of this clonotype. This CDR3 is CASSSTLDRGTDTQYF. In DNA, the CDR3 is TGTGCCAGCAGTTCTACCCTCGACAGGGGCACAGATACGCAGTATTTT. The V gene is TRBV6-2 or TRBV6-3, the J gene TRBJ2-3; 7 nucleotides line up with TRBD1. This CDR3 has 16 residues. Germline V lookup: CDR1 MNHEY, CDR2 SVGEGT. V trimming: 4 bases; J trimming: 1 base; junction bases outside the gene matches: 8.

This clonotype has ten or more counts. The chain uses TRBV4-2 and TRBJ2-3; 11 bases match TRBD2. CDR3 length equals 17 residues. J gave up 2 bases and V 0 bases, and 4 bases lay outside the gene matches. Germline-derived CDR1 and CDR2 are LGHNA and YNFKEQ. In nucleotides, the CDR3 is TGTGCCAGCAGCCAAGAAGGGGGACTAGCGGCCACAGATACGCAGTATTTT. Its protein is CASSQEGGLAATDTQYF.

V gene TRBV5-6 combines with J gene TRBJ2-2; D gene uncertain. CDR1 SGHDT and CDR2 YYEEEE come from the germline V gene. This CDR3 is 13 amino acids long. With 0 bases removed from V and 7 bases from J, the gap between germline ends came to 7 bases. The DNA of the CDR3 is TGTGCCAGCAGCTTGGCATCCGGCGGGGAGCTGTTTTTT. Translating gives CASSLASGGELFF.

The chain employs TRBV13 and TRBJ1-1; TRBD1 matches 7 bases. With V trimmed by 3 bases and J by 3 bases, 4 bases remained unmatched. The CDR3 runs 14 residues. The germline CDR1 and CDR2 sequences are PRHDT and FYEKMQ (reference sequence). CDR3 nucleotides: TGTGCCAGCAGCTTCGACAGGGTCGACACTGAAGCTTTCTTT. It yields the protein CASSFDRVDTEAFF.

This clonotype came up once. This sequence joins TRBV7-2 and TRBJ2-5; possibly TRBD1 for D (5 bases). The CDR3 has 15 amino acids. CDR1 is SGHTA, CDR2 FQGNSA, per germline. Deletions cut 1 base from V and 1 base from J, with 10 bases between. CDR3 DNA: TGTGCCAGCAGCTTAGTTGGCAGGGTCCAAGAGACCCAGTACTTC. Translation gives CASSLVGRVQETQYF. The whole variable domain, filled in from reference TRBV7-2 and TRBJ2-5, reads GAGVSQSPSNKVTEKGKDVELRCDPISGHTALYWYRQSLGQGLEFLIYFQGNSAPDKSGLPSDRFSAERTGGSVSTLTIQRTQQEDSAVYLCASSLVGRVQETQYFGPGTRLLVL.

V and J are TRBV27 and TRBJ2-1; 7 bases are a match to TRBD1. Germline V gene lookup returns CDR1 MNHEY and CDR2 SMNVEV (reference sequence). The ends lost 6 bases at V and 4 bases at J; junction bases unmatched: 12. The CDR3 covers 16 residues. The DNA for the CDR3 is TGTGCCAGCAGCCCACAGGGGACGGCCCCATACAATGAGCAGTTCTTC. Translation gives CASSPQGTAPYNEQFF.

For the CDR3, the DNA is TGTGCCAGCAGTTACACTAGCGCGGGCACAGATACGCAGTATTTT. Protein: CASSYTSAGTDTQYF. The chain couples TRBV6-6 to TRBJ2-3; the match to TRBD2 covers 7 bases. The CDR3 length is 15 residues. J gave up 1 base and V 2 bases, and 3 bases lay outside the gene matches. Per germline, CDR1 MNHNY and CDR2 SVGAGI (reference sequence).

The CDR3 loop is CASSHSVLFGDTYEQYF. Here the CDR3 DNA reads TGCGCCAGCAGCCATTCGGTACTTTTTGGGGACACCTACGAGCAGTACTTC. The rearrangement links TRBV4-1 to TRBJ2-7; TRBD1 might be the D (6 bases). Germline V gene sequence: CDR1 MGHRA, CDR2 YSYEKL. V lost 3 bases and J 2 bases, leaving 20 bases between the germline ends. The CDR3 has 17 residues.

The V gene is TRBV6-1, the J gene TRBJ2-3; possibly TRBD1 for D (5 bases). Trimming shortened V by 4 bases and J by 12 bases, and 17 bases separated the two germline ends. Germline CDR1 and CDR2: MNHNS and SASEGT. This CDR3 has 13 amino acids. The CDR3 nucleotides are TGTGCCAGCAGTGTCGGAACAGGAGTGCCCCAGTATTTT. Encoded protein: CASSVGTGVPQYF.

This clonotype was seen a few times. The V gene is TRBV20-1, the J gene TRBJ2-5; 9 bases line up with TRBD2. CDR1 and CDR2 from the germline V gene are DFQATT and SNEGSKA (reference sequence). The CDR3 is 13 amino acids. The CDR3 loop reads CSVTSGNQETQYF. CDR3 coding DNA: TGCAGCGTGACTAGCGGCAACCAAGAGACCCAGTACTTC.

There are a few counts of this clonotype. This chain connects TRBV21-1 to TRBJ2-1; TRBD1 reflects the table's D call only, with no check against the DNA. TRBV21-1 is described as a pseudogene. CDR3 length equals 14 residues. This CDR3 is CASSYRDKEDEQFF. CDR3 DNA: TGTGCCAGCAGCTACCGGGACAAAGAGGATGAGCAGTTCTTC.

The rearrangement joins TRBV6-1 to TRBJ1-1; no definite D call. Germline CDR1 and CDR2: MNHNS and SASEGT. Trimming left V 2 bases short and J 2 bases short, with 9 bases between. The CDR3 length is 14 residues. The DNA for the CDR3 is TGTGCCAGCAGTGAATGGCCCGTAAACACTGAAGCTTTCTTT. It specifies CASSEWPVNTEAFF.

CDR3 region: CASSPVWGPQETQFF. For the CDR3, the DNA is TGTGCCAGCTCACCAGTTTGGGGGCCACAAGAGACCCAGTTCTTC. This chain uses TRBV18 with TRBJ2-5, with D maybe TRBD1 (6 bases). The DNA matches TRBJ2-1 better at its end, which makes the J call doubtful. The CDR3 runs to 15 residues. The V gene's germline CDR1 is KGHSH and CDR2 LQKENI.

This chain joins TRBV7-2 and TRBJ2-3; a weak D match, TRBD2 (6 bases). Trimming stripped 6 bases from V and 4 bases from J, with 20 bases between. Looked up from germline, CDR1 is SGHTA and CDR2 is FQGNSA. This CDR3 is built from 16 residues. This CDR3 reads CASRDLPLAFPDTQYF. The CDR3 DNA reads TGTGCCAGCAGAGATCTACCGCTAGCGTTCCCAGATACGCAGTATTTT.

This clonotype was observed once. V gene TRBV28 combines with J gene TRBJ2-7; tentatively, D is TRBD1 (6 bases). Trimming removed 5 bases at V and 0 bases at J, with 14 bases between. This CDR3 has 15 amino acids. CDR1 and CDR2 (germline): MDHEN, SYDVKM. In DNA, the CDR3 is TGTGCCAGCAGTCCCCGTCGAGGGGGCTCCTACGAGCAGTACTTC. Protein sequence: CASSPRRGGSYEQYF. The full variable domain, with the rest looked up from reference TRBV28 and TRBJ2-7, is DVKVTQSSRYLVKRTGEKVFLECVQDMDHENMFWYRQDPGLGLRLIYFSYDVKMKEKGDIPEGYSVSREKKERFSLILESASTNQTSMYLCASSPRRGGSYEQYFGPGTRLTVT.

The gene calls are TRBV29-1 and TRBJ1-3; D is uncertain. The CDR3 is 13 residues long. Germline CDR1 SQVTM, CDR2 ANQGSEA. Deletions cut 7 bases from V and 2 bases from J, with 12 bases between. The CDR3 is CSAEEGTGNTIYF. DNA for the CDR3: TGCAGCGCTGAGGAGGGCACTGGAAACACCATATATTTT.

This clonotype has just a few counts. The chain employs TRBV27 and TRBJ2-5; 8 bases align to TRBD2. Germline V lookup: CDR1 MNHEY, CDR2 SMNVEV (reference sequence). J lost 7 bases, V lost 2 bases, and 9 bases had no gene match. There are 15 residues in the CDR3. The CDR3 DNA is TGTGCCAGCAGTTTAGGGACTAGTGGCAAAGGGACCCAGTACTTC. Protein: CASSLGTSGKGTQYF.

The chain employs TRBV29-1 and TRBJ2-7; D not certain. The germline gives CDR1 SQVTM, CDR2 ANQGSEA. Trimming stripped 4 bases from V and 0 bases from J, with 7 bases between. The length of the CDR3 is 12 residues. The chain's CDR3 is CSVGRNSYEQYF. In DNA form, the CDR3 reads TGCAGCGTTGGTAGGAACTCCTACGAGCAGTACTTC.

This clonotype appeared a few times. CDR3 sequence: CASSLGTGQATDTQYF. The CDR3 DNA reads TGTGCCAGCAGCTTAGGGACCGGTCAGGCCACAGATACGCAGTATTTT. This chain links TRBV7-9 with TRBJ2-3; D is unclear. This CDR3 is 16 amino acids long. Trimming pared 1 base from V and 2 bases from J, leaving 13 bases between. Per germline, CDR1 SEHNR and CDR2 FQNEAQ (reference sequence). Variable domain in full (rest from reference TRBV7-9 and TRBJ2-3): DTGVSQNPRHKITKRGQNVTFRCDPISEHNRLYWYRQTLGQGPEFLTYFQNEAQLEKSRLLSDRFSAERPKGSFSTLEIQRTEQGDSAMYLCASSLGTGQATDTQYFGPGTRLTVL.

This chain links TRBV3-1 with TRBJ2-7; tentative D call: TRBD2 (6 bases). CDR1 is LGHDT and CDR2 is YNNKEL in the germline V gene (reference sequence). Trimming pared 1 base from V and 4 bases from J, leaving 11 bases between. CDR3 size: 14 residues. CDR3: CASSQVSGGYEQYF. The CDR3 DNA reads TGTGCCAGCAGCCAAGTTAGTGGAGGGTACGAGCAGTACTTC.

The table lists this clonotype with a few counts. The chain carries TRBV7-2 and TRBJ1-2, with TRBD1 as a possible D gene (6 bases). Trimming pared 0 bases from V and 8 bases from J, leaving 10 bases between. The germline gives CDR1 SGHTA, CDR2 FQGNSA. CDR3 length equals 13 residues. The CDR3: CASSLAGTPGYTF. The CDR3 region has the DNA TGTGCCAGCAGCTTAGCAGGGACACCGGGCTACACCTTC.

The CDR3 loop is CASSLGIAGGRPYNEQFF. In DNA form, the CDR3 reads TGCGCCAGCAGCCTCGGGATAGCGGGAGGGAGACCCTACAATGAGCAGTTCTTC. This chain connects TRBV4-1 to TRBJ2-1; 11 bases align to TRBD2. This CDR3 is 18 amino acids long. After removal of 4 bases from V and 2 bases from J, the junction contained 10 bases not matched to a gene. Germline V CDR1 and CDR2: MGHRA, YSYEKL.

This chain uses TRBV7-9 with TRBJ1-2, with 8 positions matching TRBD1. V gave up 0 bases and J gave up 7 bases; unmatched junction bases: 7. The CDR3 sequence is 15 residues long. Germline V gives CDR1 SEHNR, CDR2 FQNEAQ (reference sequence). The CDR3, as DNA: TGTGCCAGCAGCTTAGCCGGGACAGGACTGATTGGCTACACCTTC. Translating it yields CASSLAGTGLIGYTF.

The rearrangement links TRBV29-1 to TRBJ2-7; tentatively, D is TRBD2 (5 bases). This CDR3 contains 12 residues. V was trimmed by 7 bases and J by 6 bases, leaving 16 bases between them. Germline CDR1 SQVTM, CDR2 ANQGSEA. CDR3 region: CSGQDWRSEQYF. CDR3 bases: TGCAGCGGGCAGGACTGGAGATCCGAGCAGTACTTC.

This rearrangement joins TRBV6-1 to TRBJ2-3; D possibly corresponds to TRBD1 (5 bases). The V gene's germline CDR1 is MNHNS and CDR2 SASEGT. The CDR3 runs to 15 residues. V gave up 4 bases and J gave up 6 bases, with 17 bases separating them. The CDR3, as DNA: TGTGCCAGCAGTGTCAAGGGGCGCAGGGTGGATACGCAGTATTTT. Encoded protein: CASSVKGRRVDTQYF.

This rearrangement joins TRBV24-1 to TRBJ2-3; D remains ambiguous. In germline, CDR1 is KGHDR, CDR2 SFDVKD. V shed 4 bases and J shed 2 bases, with 12 bases lying between them. The CDR3 runs to 15 residues. The CDR3 DNA is TGTGCCACCAGTGACCCGGAAGTCCCCACAGATACGCAGTATTTT. The encoded protein is CATSDPEVPTDTQYF.

The chain joins TRBV27 to TRBJ1-1; TRBD1 is a possible D gene (5 bases). The CDR3 extends over 13 amino acids. The germline gives CDR1 MNHEY, CDR2 SMNVEV (reference sequence). The V gene lost 2 bases and the J gene lost 11 bases, with 15 bases spanning the gap. CDR3: CASSLGALQQAFF. CDR3 DNA: TGTGCCAGCAGTTTAGGGGCGTTACAGCAGGCTTTCTTT.

The CDR3 loop reads CASSPTGHSRYEQYF. CDR3 DNA: TGTGCCAGCAGCCCGACGGGACATAGTCGCTATGAGCAGTACTTC. The chain combines TRBV7-2 with TRBJ2-5; the D gene is possibly TRBD1 (6 bases). V was clipped by 5 bases and J by 11 bases, with 24 bases between them. Per germline, CDR1 SGHTA and CDR2 FQGNSA. The CDR3 has 15 residues. The full variable domain, its missing parts supplied by reference TRBV7-2 and TRBJ2-5, is GAGVSQSPSNKVTEKGKDVELRCDPISGHTALYWYRQSLGQGLEFLIYFQGNSAPDKSGLPSDRFSAERTGGSVSTLTIQRTQQEDSAVYLCASSPTGHSRYEQYFGPGTRLLVL.